This T cell receptor (beta chain) stems from a study of shared clonotypes between healthy human individuals. Study summary: CD4 naive and memory got three plates each, CD8 naive two, CD8 memory one.

Partitioning of CD4+ cells yielded a CD45RA+ naive subset and a CD45RA-negative memory subset. General study findings and limits: When naive CD4 clonotypes were compared across a handful of donors, roughly 4.9% were shared.

To note about this clone: The target antigen is unknown.

Per sorted-subset replicate PCR, input was around 200 ng DNA, representing around 29,000 T cell genomes. Profiled with immunoSEQ multiplex PCR; TCRdb holds only in-frame clones, not every one. This table has some 300,000 clones, roughly 70% appearing once. V lost 3 bases and J lost 5, with 10 bases in between. The CDR3 has 13 residues. CDR1 is GTSNPN and CDR2 is SVGIG in the germline V gene (reference sequence). The specimen sequenced was memory CD4+ T cells sorted from blood. Subset indicated: CD45RA-negative fraction. The source is a young man in good health. The V and J genes are TRBV30 and TRBJ2-2; perhaps TRBD2 as D (5 bases). The CDR3 reads CAWSETNTGELFF. CDR3 sequence (DNA): TGTGCCTGGAGCGAGACTAATACCGGGGAGCTGTTTTTT.